This T cell receptor (beta chain) came from a study of T cells in women clearing cervical HPV infection. A word on this clone: Its antigen remains unknown. With the read ending 3 residues before the CDR3 end, the germline J gene is used to fill in that end.

TCR beta CDR3 amplified by multiplex PCR from about 1,100 ng genomic DNA. The table came from immunoSEQ multiplex PCR; TCRdb's copy has only in-frame clones and leaves some out. The table for this sample gives approximately 15,000 clones. With V trimmed by 3 bases and J by 4 bases, 9 bases remained unmatched. The CDR3 has 16 residues. Germline V lookup: CDR1 KGHDR, CDR2 SFDVKD. Study outcomes and limitations: Unknown T-cell numbers per sample may underlie the richness differences.

The chain has TRBV24-1 and TRBJ1-1, with 8 bases aligning to TRBD1. This receptor was obtained from a woman between 18 and 69 years old with a cervical HPV16 infection that either progressed to CIN3+ or cleared (not recorded which). Sequencing was performed on blood buffy coat. Incomplete CDR3 DNA: TGTGCCACCAGTGATGGTGGACAGGGAAGCGCCACTGAA. Translation: CATSDGGQGSATE. The CDR3 as a whole reads CATSDGGQGSATEAFF.